This TCR beta chain was identified in a study of shared clonotypes between healthy human individuals. The CDR3 runs 17 residues. V lost 4 bases to trimming and J lost 2 bases; unmatched junction nucleotides: 14. CDR1 is SGDLS, CDR2 YYNGEE, per germline. Terminally differentiated effector memory CD45RA+ cells were excluded by CCR7 positive selection of CD45RO-negative cells. Only in-frame clones appear in the TCRdb table, and some are missing; sequencing was by immunoSEQ multiplex PCR. This sample carries 550,000 to 750,000 clones, about 91% of them seen once, and the ten largest clones take approximately 22%.

The J gene is TRBJ2-5, the V gene TRBV9, with 7 bases matching TRBD2. The origin of this receptor is a man younger than 40 in good health. The sequenced material came from naive CD8+ T cells sorted from blood. The CDR3 DNA reads TGTGCCAGCAGCACCAGTCAAGCCTCTAGCGGACAAGAGACCCAGTACTTC. This translates into CASSTSQASSGQETQYF.